Included here is one T cell receptor (beta chain) sequence, with context. This clonotype was seen a handful of times. Its antigen is unknown. Base qualities are not provided; no much larger clone lies one nucleotide away. Trimming at the junction amounts to 3 bases on V and 6 bases on J, and the germline ends lie 6 bases apart. The CDR3 sequence holds 12 residues, the cysteine and phenylalanine included. Here the CDR3 DNA is all that survives: 36 bases in frame from base 1. In the germline V gene, CDR1 corresponds to LGHNA and CDR2 to YSLEER. This sample stems from a study of naive and memory T cell subsets (dated 2017 in TCRdb). In the study overall: Sorted naive and memory T cell subsets from peripheral blood were analyzed in the study using a UMI-based, open-source pipeline for TCR alpha and beta sequencing. RNA was DNase-treated and reverse transcribed with TCR constant-region primers, mostly using SuperScript III. IgG serology results and the functional CMV T cell responses were in complete agreement.

The library was produced with UMI-ligation and nested PCR. The beta constant-region primer consisted of an equimolar mixture of two oligonucleotides that together covered TRBC1 and TRBC2. The ligated cDNA went through four rounds of PCR with nested alpha and beta constant-region primers together with the SP2 primer. A single-stranded oligonucleotide carrying the SP2 primer and a 12-nucleotide UMI was ligated to the 3' end of the cDNA by T4 RNA ligase 1. The ligation reaction was kept at 16 degrees C for about 18-24 hours. PCR2 was usually performed as a SYBR Green qPCR and halted at a preset threshold so that over-amplification would not occur. Agencourt AMPure XP magnetic beads were used for all purifications after the first. Libraries were quantified by Qubit and checked on a TapeStation, where a main peak was expected near 650 bp. Pooled libraries were sequenced on an Illumina MiSeq with v2 2x251 paired-end kits, typically giving about 0.95-2.2 million reads per sample. Each sample was pooled at about 4 nM, and roughly 4.5-7.5% PhiX was included to help cluster recognition. Per the source publication's procedure: FASTQ reads processed by Demultiplexor were assigned V and J genes by Decombinator through tag matching that tolerated a single base-pair mismatch. UMIs were used by Collapsinator to correct both sequencing errors and frequency errors arising from PCR heterogeneity. CDR3Translator translated TCRs and extracted CDR3s from the conserved cysteine to the FGXG phenylalanine, flagging non-productive sequences. Gini, Shannon entropy and inverse Simpson indices were calculated on repertoires that had been subsampled to equal numbers of UMI-defined TCRs. Within the linear range, a power law was fitted to clonotype abundance distributions using maximum likelihood. Similar UMI counts, unique TCR numbers and clonal distributions were obtained with the pipeline and with MIGEC on one naive CD8 sample. One analysis removed from the naive repertoire any naive TCRs that were also found in any memory subset from the same donor. The repertoires were searched for under 7,500 CMV-associated CDR3 sequences that had been compiled from VDJdb and a published dataset. Clones were called with MiXCR by TCRdb after fastp trimmed the public reads at Q25, and only in-frame beta chains were retained. Under each unique CDR3 protein, matching rows form one entry showing the most common genes and DNA. None of the V and J calls come from the authors' own analysis; TCRdb made them. The sample contains tens of thousands of distinct CDR3 sequences, 9% to 9.5% of them found a single time. The ten largest clones add up to around 1.3% of the sample.

Separate amplification of TCR alpha and beta chain libraries was performed from the second PCR step onward. Donor CMV status was determined by IFNgamma production from CD4+ T cells after overnight stimulation of fresh PBMCs with CMV viral lysate. Miltenyi beads were used first to positively select CD4 T cells, and CD8 T cells were then positively selected from the CD4-negative fraction. Cells stained for CD3, CD4, CD8, CD45RA, CD27 and a live/dead dye were sorted on a BD Aria II into four subsets by CD45RA and CD27. Blood came from a few healthy volunteers, each fractionated into CD4 and CD8 T cells and then into four differentiation subsets. About 110 ml of peripheral blood was collected from each donor, and PBMC were isolated from the blood using Ficoll-Paque PLUS density-gradient centrifugation. After sorting, cells were lysed in RLT buffer, RNA was extracted using a Qiagen RNeasy kit, and the extracted RNA was stored at -80 degrees C.

The study at large found these results: Following error correction, more than 95% of naive TCR sequences occurred only once, which made naive abundance distributions much steeper than those of memory subsets. A few larger clonotypes were present in naive repertoires, especially CD8 naive repertoires, and these clonotypes were possibly memory cells re-expressing CD45RA. In both CD4 and CD8 cells, going from naive through CM, EM and EMRA, the Gini index went up while Shannon and inverse Simpson diversity went down. Each clonotype was defined as a single alpha or beta chain sequence rather than as a paired alpha/beta receptor. The abundance of TCRs followed a power law with an exponent that differed between naive and memory subsets yet stayed consistent across the three individuals. RNA-based TCR counts may be influenced by expression changes linked to T cell activation and differentiation. The repertoire findings for the naive and memory subsets could not be validated against a ground truth because none was available.

Recombination connected TRBV4-3 to TRBJ2-4; no confident D gene assignment can be made. The sequence was obtained from a human donor in good health. Sequencing used naive CD8+ T cells from blood. In light of the paper, this sample's cell subset or site label describes: naive T cells, CD45RA high CD27+. The nucleotide sequence reads TGCGCCAGCAGCCAGGAATCAAACATTCAGTACTTC. The resulting protein is CASSQESNIQYF.